Listed here are 26 T cell receptor beta chains from one sample, sequenced in a study of T cell repertoires in cytomegalovirus infection. Their specific antigens are unknown. TCRdb reprocessed the reads via MiXCR and lists one record per CDR3 protein. The table lists about 830,000 distinct CDR3 sequences, about 30% of them singletons. Sequencing used cultured CD8+ T cells from PBMCs, obtained from culture after CMV antigen stimulation. These receptors came from a human donor in good health (CMV status not recorded). Some clones in this sample may be carry-over from other donors' samples.

This chain uses TRBV20-1 with TRBJ2-2; TRBD1 agrees at 8 bases. V lost 3 bases and J lost 1; bases outside the gene matches: 1. This CDR3 region has 14 residues. From germline, CDR1 is DFQATT and CDR2 SNEGSKA (reference sequence). CDR3: CSARGQENTGELFF. CDR3 nucleotides: TGCAGTGCTAGGGGACAGGAGAACACCGGGGAGCTGTTTTTT.

This chain links TRBV14 with TRBJ2-6, with a tentative D call TRBD2 (7 bases). The CDR3 is made up of 19 amino acids. Germline lookup yields CDR1 SGHDN and CDR2 FVKESK. Trimming shortened V by 2 bases and J by 0 bases, and 17 bases separated the two germline ends. In nucleotides, the CDR3 is TGTGCCAGCAGCCAAAGGGGGGGGCACCCCCCCTCTGGGGCCAACGTCCTGACTTTC. It is translated as CASSQRGGHPPSGANVLTF.

The chain has TRBV4-1 and TRBJ2-3; 7 bases are a match to TRBD2. V trimming: 0 bases; J trimming: 2 bases; junction bases outside the gene matches: 8. The V gene's germline CDR1 is MGHRA and CDR2 YSYEKL. The CDR3 is made up of 17 amino acids. The CDR3, as DNA: TGCGCCAGCAGCCAAGATTCCTCTAGCGGTTTCACAGATACGCAGTATTTT. Protein sequence: CASSQDSSSGFTDTQYF.

The sample holds many counts of this clonotype. V usage is TRBV11-2 and J usage is TRBJ1-6; D ambiguous. V was pared by 5 bases and J by 1 base, with 12 bases between. CDR3 size: 16 residues. Germline CDR1 SGHAT, CDR2 FQNNGV. The DNA for the CDR3 is TGTGCCAGCAGCCCCCGCGGGAGGTCCTATAATTCACCCCTCCACTTT. This codes for CASSPRGRSYNSPLHF.

V usage is TRBV6-5 and J usage is TRBJ2-5, with a weak D call TRBD2 (6 bases). This CDR3 has 16 amino acids. CDR1 is MNHEY and CDR2 is SVGAGI in the germline V gene. The V gene lost 1 base and the J gene lost 2 bases, with 14 bases spanning the gap. CDR3 protein: CASSYFASEGQETQYF. The DNA for the CDR3 is TGTGCCAGCAGTTACTTCGCTAGCGAGGGTCAAGAGACCCAGTACTTC.

The chain has TRBV19 and TRBJ1-5, with D perhaps matching TRBD1 (5 bases). CDR3 size: 15 residues. CDR1 LNHDA and CDR2 SQIVND come from the germline V gene (reference sequence). V was clipped by 7 bases and J by 0 bases, with 13 bases between them. Here the CDR3 DNA reads TGTGCCAGTAAGGGGCAGTATTATAGCAATCAGCCCCAGCATTTT. Amino acids: CASKGQYYSNQPQHF.

Comments on this clonotype: The junction and the germline gene differ at one end; a read error may be behind it. The rearrangement uses TRBV7-8 and TRBJ1-5; a possible D gene is TRBD1 (6 bases). This CDR3 has 15 amino acids. The germline V gene has CDR1 SGHVS and CDR2 FQNEAQ. This CDR3 is CVSSTWGRGFQPQHF. For the CDR3, the DNA is TGTGTCAGCAGCACGTGGGGGAGGGGGTTTCAGCCCCAGCATTTT.

This clonotype was detected many times. The chain uses TRBV7-9 and TRBJ1-1, with 7 nucleotides matching TRBD1. CDR1 is SEHNR and CDR2 is FQNEAQ in the germline V gene (reference sequence). The CDR3 loop spans 15 amino acids. The V segment lost 4 bases and the J segment 8 bases; nucleotides outside the gene matches: 13. DNA for the CDR3: TGTGCCAGCAGCTCCCCGGACAGGCCTAGGGGGGAAGCTTTCTTT. This codes for CASSSPDRPRGEAFF.

V usage is TRBV5-1 and J usage is TRBJ1-1; possibly TRBD1 for D (5 bases). CDR3 length: 16 amino acids. The germline gives CDR1 SGHRS, CDR2 YFSETQ. Deletions cut 0 bases from V and 3 bases from J, with 15 bases between. CDR3 sequence (DNA): TGCGCCAGCAGCTTGGTGACCATGGGGCGGTACACTGAAGCTTTCTTT. Protein sequence: CASSLVTMGRYTEAFF.

This clonotype was seen a few times. V usage is TRBV5-1 and J usage is TRBJ2-2, with 8 bases lining up with TRBD2. Trimming at V came to 0 bases and at J to 1 base, leaving 5 bases not matched to a gene. The V gene's germline CDR1 is SGHRS and CDR2 YFSETQ. CDR3 length: 17 amino acids. This CDR3 is CASSLVRAGVNTGELFF. The CDR3 region has the DNA TGCGCCAGCAGCTTGGTTCGAGCGGGGGTGAACACCGGGGAGCTGTTTTTT. Supplemented by reference TRBV5-1 and TRBJ2-2, the full variable domain reads KAGVTQTPRYLIKTRGQQVTLSCSPISGHRSVSWYQQTPGQGLQFLFEYFSETQRNKGNFPGRFSGRQFSNSRSEMNVSTLELGDSALYLCASSLVRAGVNTGELFFGEGSRLTVL.

The CDR3 region is CASRELQRSYNEQFF. CDR3 DNA sequence: TGTGCCAGCAGGGAATTACAGCGCTCCTACAATGAGCAGTTCTTC. The rearrangement links TRBV27 to TRBJ2-1; D gene ambiguous. V lost 6 bases, J lost 0 bases, and 12 bases lay in between. The CDR3 is 15 residues long. Germline V gives CDR1 MNHEY, CDR2 SMNVEV (reference sequence).

The chain combines TRBV20-1 with TRBJ2-7; D remains ambiguous. V lost 5 bases, J lost 0 bases, and 8 bases lay in between. The germline V gene encodes CDR1 DFQATT and CDR2 SNEGSKA (reference sequence). The CDR3 has 12 residues. The CDR3 nucleotides read TGCAGTGCTCCCCGCTCCTCCTACGAGCAGTACTTC. Its translation: CSAPRSSYEQYF.

This clonotype was found a few times. The rearrangement uses TRBV19 and TRBJ1-4; 7 positions match TRBD1. V lost 6 bases and J lost 7; bases outside the gene matches: 2. The CDR3 length is 12 residues. The V gene's germline CDR1 is LNHDA and CDR2 SQIVND (reference sequence). In DNA form, the CDR3 reads TGTGCCAGTAGGGACAGGCGTGAAAAACTGTTTTTT. It codes for CASRDRREKLFF. The variable domain in full, completed from reference TRBV19 and TRBJ1-4, reads DGGITQSPKYLFRKEGQNVTLSCEQNLNHDAMYWYRQDPGQGLRLIYYSQIVNDFQKGDIAEGYSVSREKKESFPLTVTSAQKNPTAFYLCASRDRREKLFFGSGTQLSVL.

This clonotype was seen a handful of times. The V and J genes are TRBV25-1 and TRBJ2-1; D is uncertain. The V and J ends lost 2 bases and 9 bases respectively, with 17 bases between them. This CDR3 has 15 residues. CDR1 is MGHDK, CDR2 SYGVNS, per germline. CDR3 protein: CASSEMDDPKFEQFF. CDR3 in DNA: TGTGCCAGCAGTGAAATGGATGACCCTAAATTTGAGCAGTTCTTC.

CDR3 bases: TGTGCCAGCAGCTCCGGGACGAACCACGCTTTCTTT. As protein: CASSSGTNHAFF. The rearrangement joins TRBV7-9 to TRBJ1-1, with D possibly matching TRBD1 (5 bases). Trimming stripped 4 bases from V and 11 bases from J, with 14 bases between. From germline, CDR1 is SEHNR and CDR2 FQNEAQ (reference sequence). The CDR3 is made up of 12 amino acids.

This clonotype was recorded many times. The J gene is TRBJ1-2, the V gene TRBV7-2, with TRBD1 identical over 8 bases. With 5 bases clipped from V and 0 bases from J, the junction kept 5 bases outside the gene matches. Germline V lookup: CDR1 SGHTA, CDR2 FQGNSA. The length of the CDR3 is 15 residues. CDR3 loop: CASSHRDRTNYGYTF. DNA of the CDR3: TGTGCCAGCAGCCACCGGGACAGGACTAACTATGGCTACACCTTC.

This clonotype appeared a few times. The J gene is TRBJ2-2, the V gene TRBV6-1; 7 bases are shared with TRBD1. The CDR3 is made up of 16 amino acids. With V trimmed by 8 bases and J by 2 bases, 11 bases remained unmatched. CDR1 is MNHNS, CDR2 SASEGT, per germline. CDR3 nucleotides: TGTGCCAGCCTTGAATTGACAGGGATTAACACCGGGGAGCTGTTTTTT. Amino acids: CASLELTGINTGELFF.

The rearrangement links TRBV7-6 to TRBJ2-3; D uncertain. Germline lookup yields CDR1 SGHVS and CDR2 FNYEAQ. V gave up 1 base and J gave up 2 bases, with 10 bases separating them. The CDR3 runs 15 residues. The CDR3 nucleotides read TGTGCCAGCAGCTTAGGGGATGGAACCACAGATACGCAGTATTTT. It specifies CASSLGDGTTDTQYF.

CDR3 protein: CASSSTGTSTYNEQFF. CDR3 bases: TGTGCCAGCAGCTCCACCGGGACATCTACCTACAATGAGCAGTTCTTC. This chain connects TRBV7-9 to TRBJ2-1; the D gene is possibly TRBD1 (6 bases). Between the trimmed V and J ends, which lost 4 bases and 2 bases, there was a span of 15 bases. The germline V gene has CDR1 SEHNR and CDR2 FQNEAQ (reference sequence). There are 16 residues in the CDR3.

This clonotype was detected a few times. The genes are TRBV28 and TRBJ2-3; D is perhaps TRBD2 (7 bases). The V end was cut by 2 bases, the J end by 4 bases, with 16 bases between. The CDR3 has 16 residues. CDR1 is MDHEN, CDR2 SYDVKM, per germline. Written as DNA, the CDR3 is TGTGCCAGCAGTTTAGGACGGGGGGCCGGGGCAGATACGCAGTATTTT. Its protein is CASSLGRGAGADTQYF.

This clonotype occurred a few times. This chain links TRBV3-1 with TRBJ2-1; weak D call: TRBD1 (6 bases). There are 15 residues in the CDR3. Trimming left V 4 bases short and J 5 bases short, with 15 bases between. Germline V gene sequence: CDR1 LGHDT, CDR2 YNNKEL (reference sequence). The CDR3 loop is CASSLDLDSDNEQFF. DNA for the CDR3: TGTGCCAGCAGCCTTGATCTGGACAGTGACAATGAGCAGTTCTTC.

V usage is TRBV7-3 and J usage is TRBJ2-2; 9 positions match TRBD2. Germline values: CDR1 SGHTA, CDR2 FQGTGA. The length of the CDR3 is 20 residues. The V segment lost 5 bases and the J segment 3 bases; nucleotides outside the gene matches: 19. Here the CDR3 DNA reads TGTGCCAGCAGCATCTTACCGTCACCATCTAGCGGGGTAGACACCGGGGAGCTGTTTTTT. This sequence encodes CASSILPSPSSGVDTGELFF.

V gene TRBV7-9 combines with J gene TRBJ1-2; no definite D call. Trimming shortened V by 5 bases and J by 8 bases, and 18 bases separated the two germline ends. CDR3 length equals 14 residues. Germline V gene lookup returns CDR1 SEHNR and CDR2 FQNEAQ (reference sequence). CDR3 region: CASSPERVQYGYTF. CDR3 sequence (DNA): TGTGCCAGCAGCCCCGAGAGGGTCCAATACGGCTACACCTTC.

The chain employs TRBV27 and TRBJ2-7, with 10 bases lining up with TRBD1. The V gene's germline CDR1 is MNHEY and CDR2 SMNVEV (reference sequence). V dropped 2 bases and J dropped 2; count of bases not matched to a gene: 18. The CDR3 consists of 20 residues. The CDR3 DNA follows: TGTGCCAGCAGTTTACGCCCCTATATCCTCACCGGGACAGGGGCCTACGAGCAGTACTTC. Its translation: CASSLRPYILTGTGAYEQYF.

This chain joins TRBV27 and TRBJ2-7; the D is unclear. The CDR3 runs to 14 residues. CDR1 MNHEY and CDR2 SMNVEV come from the germline V gene (reference sequence). The ends were cut back, 6 bases at V and 0 bases at J, with 12 bases in the middle. CDR3 sequence: CASSIGRHSYEQYF. CDR3 nucleotides: TGTGCCAGCAGCATAGGACGCCACTCCTACGAGCAGTACTTC.

CDR3 coding DNA: TGTGCCAGCAGCCAAGGTTCCTACTACGAGCAGTACTTC. It codes for CASSQGSYYEQYF. This chain links TRBV3-1 with TRBJ2-7; no firm D call. V dropped 1 base and J dropped 3 bases, with 7 bases sitting between them. From germline, CDR1 is LGHDT and CDR2 YNNKEL (reference sequence). The CDR3 covers 13 residues.